Presented here are 13 T cell receptor beta chains from one specimen sequenced in a study of shared clonotypes between healthy human individuals. The repertoire was sequenced with immunoSEQ multiplex PCR; TCRdb's copy has only in-frame clones and lacks some. The data contain approximately 510,000 clones, approximately 79% of them seen just once; the ten biggest clones take up 10% to 15%. Sequencing input: PBMCs. These receptors were collected from a woman aged 35 to 49 in good health. Some clones in this sample may be carry-over from other donors' samples.

This chain connects TRBV29-1 to TRBJ1-3; 8 bases match TRBD1. CDR3 length equals 16 residues. V lost 1 base and J lost 3; bases outside the gene matches: 8. CDR1 is SQVTM and CDR2 is ANQGSEA in the germline V gene. Here the CDR3 DNA reads TGCAGCGTTGAAGGCCCGGGAACAGGGGGTGGAAACACCATATATTTT. Translation: CSVEGPGTGGGNTIYF.

V is TRBV5-1 and J is TRBJ2-7; 7 bases agree with TRBD2. The CDR3 covers 12 residues. V lost 1 base and J lost 6; bases outside the gene matches: 1. In germline, CDR1 is SGHRS, CDR2 YFSETQ. DNA for the CDR3: TGCGCCAGCAGCTTGACTAGCGTCGAGCAGTACTTC. Protein product: CASSLTSVEQYF.

The V gene is TRBV15, the J gene TRBJ2-5; D call uncertain. V was shortened by 1 base and J by 4 bases, with 7 bases between the two germline ends. CDR1 and CDR2 (germline): LNHNV, YYDKDF (reference sequence). This CDR3 is built from 13 residues. The CDR3 sequence is CATSRVRGETQYF. The CDR3 bases are TGTGCCACCAGCAGAGTACGCGGAGAGACCCAGTACTTC.

Written as DNA, the CDR3 is TGTGCCAGCAGCTTTGGACGTATTGCAGGACATAATTCACCCCTCCACTTT. Translating gives CASSFGRIAGHNSPLHF. The chain uses TRBV12-1 and TRBJ1-6. TRBV12-1 is listed as a pseudogene. The CDR3 extends over 17 amino acids.

This clone was detected only once. This chain uses TRBV30 with TRBJ1-2; D may be TRBD1 (5 bases). Germline CDR1 and CDR2: GTSNPN and SVGIG (reference sequence). CDR3 size: 13 residues. V was clipped by 2 bases and J by 8 bases, with 15 bases between them. CDR3 sequence: CAWSLGTRNGYTF. CDR3 coding DNA: TGTGCCTGGAGTTTAGGGACCCGGAACGGCTACACCTTC.

The rearrangement links TRBV2 to TRBJ2-7; 11 nucleotides agree with TRBD2. Trimming took 4 bases from V and 4 from J; bases not matched to a gene: 6. The length of the CDR3 is 15 residues. CDR1 is SNHLY, CDR2 FYNNEI, per germline. The CDR3: CASSGLASGRYEQYF. The DNA of the CDR3 is TGTGCCAGCAGTGGGCTGGCTAGCGGGAGGTACGAGCAGTACTTC.

This clone came up once. This chain connects TRBV28 to TRBJ1-2; possibly TRBD1 for D (6 bases). Germline CDR1 reads MDHEN; CDR2 reads SYDVKM. Trimming removed 4 bases at V and 4 bases at J, with 10 bases between. This CDR3 is 13 amino acids long. The DNA of the CDR3 is TGTGCCAGCAGTTCACAGGGAAGCTATGGCTACACCTTC. Encoded protein: CASSSQGSYGYTF.

This clone was recorded once. It may be a read error: a sequence one base away is much more abundant. This sequence joins TRBV7-2 and TRBJ1-2; no reliable D call. Germline lookup yields CDR1 SGHTA and CDR2 FQGNSA. CDR3 length: 13 residues. Between the trimmed V and J ends, which lost 5 bases and 8 bases, there was a span of 15 bases. In nucleotides, the CDR3 is TGTGCCAGCAGCCGCGCTGGGAGTGAGGGCTACACCTTC. It specifies CASSRAGSEGYTF.

This clone was observed once. The chain uses TRBV9 and TRBJ1-1; D possibly corresponds to TRBD1 (5 bases). There are 15 residues in the CDR3. V was shortened by 0 bases and J by 3 bases, with 12 bases between the two germline ends. In germline, CDR1 is SGDLS, CDR2 YYNGEE. The CDR3 region has the DNA TGTGCCAGCAGCGTAGGGGGGGTGCCGGACACTGAAGCTTTCTTT. Translating it yields CASSVGGVPDTEAFF.

The rearrangement uses TRBV10-3 and TRBJ1-4; no reliable D call. The CDR3 sequence is 12 residues long. Germline V lookup: CDR1 ENHRY, CDR2 SYGVKD. V lost 0 bases to trimming and J lost 8 bases, with 4 bases between them. In nucleotides, the CDR3 is TGTGCCATCAGTGAGTCGAGAGAAAAACTGTTTTTT. This codes for CAISESREKLFF.

This chain links TRBV25-1 with TRBJ1-3; D might be TRBD1 (5 bases). The CDR3 totals 16 residues. Between the trimmed V and J ends, which lost 1 base and 2 bases, there was a span of 12 bases. The germline V gene encodes CDR1 MGHDK and CDR2 SYGVNS. CDR3 protein: CASSEFGTEAGNTIYF. The DNA of the CDR3 is TGTGCCAGCAGTGAATTCGGGACCGAGGCTGGAAACACCATATATTTT. Full variable domain (rest looked up from reference TRBV25-1 and TRBJ1-3): EADIYQTPRYLVIGTGKKITLECSQTMGHDKMYWYQQDPGMELHLIHYSYGVNSTEKGDLSSESTVSRIRTEHFPLTLESARPSHTSQYLCASSEFGTEAGNTIYFGEGSWLTVV.

This chain links TRBV29-1 with TRBJ2-7, with D perhaps TRBD2 (6 bases). The V and J ends lost 6 bases and 7 bases respectively, with 19 bases between them. The CDR3 runs 13 residues. Germline V lookup: CDR1 SQVTM, CDR2 ANQGSEA. CDR3 nucleotide sequence: TGCAGCGTCGGTCCCGGGACGGGGGAAGAGCAGTACTTC. It translates to CSVGPGTGEEQYF.

The V gene is TRBV6-5, the J gene TRBJ2-5; no firm D call. The J call may be in error: the DNA end matches TRBJ2-7 better. In germline, CDR1 is MNHEY, CDR2 SVGAGI. CDR3 length: 13 amino acids. In DNA, the CDR3 is TGTGCCAGCAGGAAGCCCGGTGGGTACGAGCAGTACTTC. Translation gives CASRKPGGYEQYF.